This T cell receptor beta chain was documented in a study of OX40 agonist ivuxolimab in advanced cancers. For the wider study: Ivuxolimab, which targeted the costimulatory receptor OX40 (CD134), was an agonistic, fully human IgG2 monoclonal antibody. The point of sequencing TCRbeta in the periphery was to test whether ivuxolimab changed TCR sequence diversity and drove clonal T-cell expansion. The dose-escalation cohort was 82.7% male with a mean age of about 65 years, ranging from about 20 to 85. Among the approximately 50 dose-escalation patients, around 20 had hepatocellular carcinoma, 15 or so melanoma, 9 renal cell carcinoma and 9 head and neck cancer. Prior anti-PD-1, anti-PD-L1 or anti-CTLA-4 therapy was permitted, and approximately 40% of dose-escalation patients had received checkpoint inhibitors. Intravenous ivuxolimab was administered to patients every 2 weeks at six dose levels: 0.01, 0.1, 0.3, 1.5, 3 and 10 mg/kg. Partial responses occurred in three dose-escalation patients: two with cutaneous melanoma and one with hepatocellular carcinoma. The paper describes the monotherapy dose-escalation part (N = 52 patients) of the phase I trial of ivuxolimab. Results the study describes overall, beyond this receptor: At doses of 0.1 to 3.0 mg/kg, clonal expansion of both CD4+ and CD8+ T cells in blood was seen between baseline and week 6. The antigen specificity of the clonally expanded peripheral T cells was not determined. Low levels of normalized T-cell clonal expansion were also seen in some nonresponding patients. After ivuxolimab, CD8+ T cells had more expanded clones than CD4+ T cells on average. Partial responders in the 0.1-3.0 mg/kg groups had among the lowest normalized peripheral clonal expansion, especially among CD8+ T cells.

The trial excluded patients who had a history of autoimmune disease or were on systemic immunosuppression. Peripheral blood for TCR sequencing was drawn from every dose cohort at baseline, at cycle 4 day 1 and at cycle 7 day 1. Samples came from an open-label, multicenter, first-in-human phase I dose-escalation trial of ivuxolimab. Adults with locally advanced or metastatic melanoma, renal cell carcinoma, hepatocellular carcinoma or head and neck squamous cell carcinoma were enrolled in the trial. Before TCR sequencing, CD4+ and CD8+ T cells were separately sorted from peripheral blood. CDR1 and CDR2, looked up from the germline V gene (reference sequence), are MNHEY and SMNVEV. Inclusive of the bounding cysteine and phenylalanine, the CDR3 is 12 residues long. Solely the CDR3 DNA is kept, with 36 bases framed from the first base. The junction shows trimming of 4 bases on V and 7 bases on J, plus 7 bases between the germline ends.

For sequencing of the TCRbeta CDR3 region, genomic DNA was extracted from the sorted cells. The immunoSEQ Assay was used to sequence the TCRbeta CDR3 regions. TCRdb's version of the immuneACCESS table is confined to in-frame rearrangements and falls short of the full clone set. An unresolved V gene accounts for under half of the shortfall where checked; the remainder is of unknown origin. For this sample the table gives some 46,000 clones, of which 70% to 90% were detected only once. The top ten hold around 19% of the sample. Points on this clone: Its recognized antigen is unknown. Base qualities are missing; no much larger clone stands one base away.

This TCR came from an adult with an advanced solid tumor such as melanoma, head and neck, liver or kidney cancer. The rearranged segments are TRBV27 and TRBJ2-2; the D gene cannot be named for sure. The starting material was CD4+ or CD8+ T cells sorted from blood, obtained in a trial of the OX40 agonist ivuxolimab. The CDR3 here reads CASSWLNGELFF. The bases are TGTGCCAGCAGTTGGTTGAACGGGGAGCTGTTTTTT.